These T cell receptor beta chains were read from a single sample in a study of blood T cells in healthy people across ages. TCRdb re-derived calls from the 5' RACE reads in MiXCR, one entry per CDR3 protein. The sample gives more than 600,000 distinct CDR3 sequences, more than 20% of which show up once; just under 9.5% is in the top ten. The sample was also linked to a second study, of T cells of mothers and their children.

The specimen sequenced was blood. These receptors originate from a boy between 10 and 17 years old in good health. CDR3s include the opening cysteine and the closing phenylalanine or tryptophan. The order of the fields is J gene, clone size, V gene, D gene, CDR3 protein, CDR3 DNA. The D gene is left open where the match is weak. The size field is filled for only some rows; it gives once, few, many or a size class.

J: TRBJ2-2; size: many; V: TRBV7-9; D: NA; CDR3: CASSLALHSTGELFF; DNA: TGTGCCAGCAGCTTAGCGCTACACAGCACCGGGGAGCTGTTTTTT
J: TRBJ2-5; size: few; V: TRBV20-1; D: TRBD1; CDR3: CSARGLTLQGEGGETQYF; DNA: TGCAGTGCTAGAGGACTTACTCTACAGGGGGAAGGAGGAGAGACCCAGTACTTC
J: TRBJ2-4; size: few; V: TRBV3-1; D: TRBD1; CDR3: CASSEQGENIQYF; DNA: TGTGCCAGCAGCGAACAGGGGGAAAACATTCAGTACTTC
J: TRBJ2-1; size: NA; V: TRBV29-1; D: TRBD2; CDR3: CSVERPSGGYSEQFF; DNA: TGCAGCGTTGAACGCCCTAGCGGGGGCTACAGTGAGCAGTTCTTC
J: TRBJ2-7; size: NA; V: TRBV15; D: NA; CDR3: CATSIRDLPYEQYF; DNA: TGTGCCACCAGCATCAGGGATCTTCCCTACGAGCAGTACTTC
J: TRBJ2-4; size: few; V: TRBV6-2/TRBV6-3; D: TRBD1; CDR3: CAIATGTLAKNIQYF; DNA: TGTGCCATTGCGACAGGGACGCTAGCCAAAAACATTCAGTACTTC
J: TRBJ2-7; size: NA; V: TRBV28; D: TRBD2; CDR3: CASSFPSGALSYEQYF; DNA: TGTGCCAGCAGTTTCCCTAGCGGGGCCCTCTCCTACGAGCAGTACTTC
J: TRBJ2-7; size: NA; V: TRBV27; D: TRBD1; CDR3: CASSPPRTGETYEQYF; DNA: TGTGCCAGCAGTCCGCCCCGGACAGGGGAAACCTACGAGCAGTACTTC
J: TRBJ2-1; size: NA; V: TRBV11-1; D: TRBD2; CDR3: CASSWDYNNEQFF; DNA: TGTGCCAGCAGCTGGGACTACAACAATGAGCAGTTCTTC
J: TRBJ2-3; size: NA; V: TRBV28; D: NA; CDR3: CASSEQNTQYF; DNA: TGTGCCAGCAGTGAACAAAATACGCAGTATTTT
J: TRBJ1-1; size: many; V: TRBV7-9; D: NA; CDR3: CASSFRGGTEAFF; DNA: TGTGCCAGCAGCTTCAGGGGTGGCACTGAAGCTTTCTTT
J: TRBJ2-3; size: NA; V: TRBV29-1; D: NA; CDR3: CSVEGGSPGQPQYF; DNA: TGCAGCGTTGAGGGGGGTAGCCCTGGTCAGCCCCAGTATTTT
J: TRBJ2-7; size: few; V: TRBV12-3/TRBV12-4; D: NA; CDR3: CASSILTGAYEQYF; DNA: TGTGCCAGCAGCATCCTAACGGGAGCCTACGAGCAGTACTTC
J: TRBJ1-1; size: NA; V: TRBV5-1; D: NA; CDR3: CASSLTYRGDEAFF; DNA: TGCGCCAGCAGCTTGACTTACAGAGGGGATGAAGCTTTCTTT
J: TRBJ2-4; size: NA; V: TRBV13; D: NA; CDR3: CASSKGGDPSNIQYF; DNA: TGTGCCAGCAGCAAGGGGGGGGACCCCAGTAACATTCAGTACTTC
J: TRBJ1-2; size: NA; V: TRBV6-5; D: NA; CDR3: CASSLDAPPGGYTF; DNA: TGTGCCAGCAGTCTAGACGCGCCCCCAGGGGGCTACACCTTC
J: TRBJ2-7; size: NA; V: TRBV7-9; D: NA; CDR3: CASSNRDNPYEQYF; DNA: TGTGCCAGCAGCAACCGGGACAATCCCTACGAGCAGTACTTC
J: TRBJ2-7; size: NA; V: TRBV12-5; D: NA; CDR3: CASGPPPSYEQYF; DNA: TGTGCTAGTGGCCCGCCCCCTTCGTACGAGCAGTACTTC
J: TRBJ2-1; size: NA; V: TRBV5-5; D: TRBD2; CDR3: CASSEPPGLGGNEQFF; DNA: TGTGCCAGCAGCGAGCCCCCGGGACTAGGAGGCAATGAGCAGTTCTTC
J: TRBJ2-5; size: NA; V: TRBV3-1; D: NA; CDR3: CASSDTAHQETQYF; DNA: TGTGCCAGCAGTGATACAGCGCACCAAGAGACCCAGTACTTC
J: TRBJ2-1; size: few; V: TRBV27; D: NA; CDR3: CASSLYSGADEQFF; DNA: TGTGCCAGCAGTTTATATTCAGGGGCGGATGAGCAGTTCTTC
J: TRBJ1-1; size: NA; V: TRBV11-3; D: NA; CDR3: CASSSGQTNTEAFF; DNA: TGTGCCAGCAGCTCCGGCCAGACGAACACTGAAGCTTTCTTT
J: TRBJ1-4; size: NA; V: TRBV29-1; D: TRBD1; CDR3: CSVGVTGIGEKLFF; DNA: TGCAGCGTTGGAGTGACAGGGATAGGTGAAAAACTGTTTTTT
J: TRBJ2-7; size: many; V: TRBV7-9; D: TRBD2; CDR3: CASSPGLAGPYEQYF; DNA: TGTGCCAGCAGCCCAGGACTAGCGGGACCCTACGAGCAGTACTTC
J: TRBJ2-5; size: NA; V: TRBV5-1; D: NA; CDR3: CASSPGEVTAETQYF; DNA: TGCGCCAGCAGCCCAGGGGAGGTTACGGCTGAGACCCAGTACTTC
J: TRBJ1-3; size: NA; V: TRBV9; D: NA; CDR3: CASSVGQERNTIYF; DNA: TGTGCCAGCAGCGTAGGGCAGGAAAGAAACACCATATATTTT
J: TRBJ2-7; size: NA; V: TRBV5-5; D: NA; CDR3: CASSLEAAGEQYF; DNA: TGTGCCAGCAGCTTGGAGGCGGCGGGGGAGCAGTACTTC
J: TRBJ2-5; size: NA; V: TRBV4-3; D: NA; CDR3: CASSQDLAPRQTQYF; DNA: TGCGCCAGCAGCCAAGATCTGGCCCCCCGACAGACCCAGTACTTC
J: TRBJ2-3; size: NA; V: TRBV12-3/TRBV12-4; D: TRBD2; CDR3: CASSPGGRRGTDTQYF; DNA: TGTGCCAGCAGCCCGGGGGGGCGCCGGGGCACAGATACGCAGTATTTT
J: TRBJ2-1; size: NA; V: TRBV3-1; D: TRBD2; CDR3: CASSHGGVNEQFF; DNA: TGTGCCAGCAGCCACGGGGGGGTTAATGAGCAGTTCTTC
J: TRBJ2-3; size: NA; V: TRBV10-3; D: NA; CDR3: CAIRDRTGTDTQYF; DNA: TGTGCCATCAGGGACCGGACCGGCACAGATACGCAGTATTTT
J: TRBJ1-5; size: many; V: TRBV5-1; D: NA; CDR3: CASSLDRGGQPQHF; DNA: TGTGCCAGCAGTCTGGACCGCGGGGGTCAGCCCCAGCATTTT
J: TRBJ1-2; size: NA; V: TRBV4-3; D: NA; CDR3: CASSQGRSIHYGYTF; DNA: TGCGCCAGCAGCCAAGGTCGGAGCATTCACTATGGCTACACCTTC
J: TRBJ2-7; size: NA; V: TRBV12-3/TRBV12-4; D: NA; CDR3: CASSFNGYSYEQYF; DNA: TGTGCCAGCAGTTTTAATGGCTACTCCTACGAGCAGTACTTC
J: TRBJ2-1; size: few; V: TRBV5-1; D: NA; CDR3: CASRPHGDGEQFF; DNA: TGCGCCAGCAGACCCCATGGCGACGGTGAGCAGTTCTTC
J: TRBJ2-5; size: NA; V: TRBV12-3/TRBV12-4; D: NA; CDR3: CASSLLGGRALETQYF; DNA: TGTGCCAGCAGTCTCCTCGGGGGTCGGGCCCTAGAGACCCAGTACTTC
J: TRBJ2-7; size: NA; V: TRBV6-1; D: TRBD2; CDR3: CASRITGASGRSSYEQYF; DNA: TGTGCCAGCAGAATAACCGGGGCTAGCGGGAGGAGCTCCTACGAGCAGTACTTC
J: TRBJ2-4; size: NA; V: TRBV20-1; D: TRBD2; CDR3: CSARDPTRLAGAQSVSLAKNIQYF; DNA: TGCAGTGCTAGAGATCCCACACGACTAGCGGGGGCCCAGTCGGTTTCCTTAGCCAAAAACATTCAGTACTTC
J: TRBJ2-5; size: NA; V: TRBV11-1; D: TRBD2; CDR3: CASSRGLSTGASGGLYQETQYF; DNA: TGTGCCAGCAGCCGCGGGCTCTCAACCGGGGCTAGCGGGGGGCTGTACCAAGAGACCCAGTACTTC
J: TRBJ2-1; size: NA; V: TRBV12-5; D: TRBD1; CDR3: CASGFGTGYYNEQFF; DNA: TGTGCTAGTGGTTTTGGGACAGGGTACTACAATGAGCAGTTCTTC
J: TRBJ2-1; size: NA; V: TRBV28; D: TRBD2; CDR3: CASSLPFGGGEYEQFF; DNA: TGTGCCAGCAGTTTGCCCTTTGGGGGAGGGGAATACGAGCAGTTCTTC
J: TRBJ1-2; size: NA; V: TRBV6-5; D: NA; CDR3: CASREGGREGGYTF; DNA: TGTGCCAGCAGAGAAGGAGGGCGAGAAGGTGGCTACACCTTC
J: TRBJ2-5; size: few; V: TRBV5-1; D: NA; CDR3: CASSLVPSGETQYF; DNA: TGCGCCAGCAGCTTGGTGCCGTCGGGAGAGACCCAGTACTTC
J: TRBJ2-3; size: NA; V: TRBV7-9; D: TRBD2; CDR3: CASSSWGGPPGVADTQYF; DNA: TGTGCCAGCAGCTCCTGGGGGGGACCCCCAGGTGTGGCAGATACGCAGTATTTT
J: TRBJ2-4; size: few; V: TRBV7-9; D: NA; CDR3: CASSRDQNIQYF; DNA: TGTGCCAGCAGCCGGGACCAAAACATTCAGTACTTC
J: TRBJ2-5; size: NA; V: TRBV5-1; D: TRBD2; CDR3: CASSSSAGGETQYF; DNA: TGCGCCAGCAGCTCATCAGCGGGGGGGGAGACCCAGTACTTC
J: TRBJ1-1; size: once; V: TRBV7-2; D: NA; CDR3: CASSLDWTAVEAFF; DNA: TGTGCCAGCAGCTTAGACTGGACAGCCGTTGAAGCTTTCTTT
J: TRBJ2-3; size: NA; V: TRBV28; D: NA; CDR3: CASTLDGASTDTQYF; DNA: TGTGCCAGCACCTTGGACGGAGCTAGCACAGATACGCAGTATTTT
J: TRBJ2-5; size: NA; V: TRBV12-3/TRBV12-4; D: TRBD2; CDR3: CASRPTSGGAETQYF; DNA: TGTGCCAGCAGGCCAACTAGCGGGGGGGCCGAGACCCAGTACTTC